The rows below give T cell receptor beta chains drawn from one sample of a study of shared clonotypes between healthy human individuals. Profiled with immunoSEQ multiplex PCR; TCRdb holds only in-frame clones, not every one. The table includes some 95,000 clones, 65% to 70% detected once. Material: memory CD8+ T cells sorted from blood. These receptors all stem from a man aged 25-40 years in good health. CDR3s include the opening cysteine and the closing phenylalanine or tryptophan.

TRBV7-6	TRBJ2-7	CASSASEAYEQYF
TRBV12-5	TRBJ2-3	CASGQGPTDTQYF
TRBV21-1	TRBJ1-5	CASRKRLATLAHQPQHF
TRBV6-4	TRBJ2-1	CASSDSGDRGNEQFF
TRBV6-4	TRBJ1-1	CASSVEGENTEAFF
TRBV29-1	TRBJ2-7	CSAARQGDEQYF
TRBV28	TRBJ1-4	CASSLLTLPGAGEKLFF
TRBV7-8	TRBJ2-7	CASSPVWLAGGPPSSEQYF
TRBV11-2	TRBJ2-5	CASSLEWAGTIGETQYF
TRBV19	TRBJ2-5	CASSPSGGRGTQYF
TRBV11-2	TRBJ2-3	CASSGGRGPGDTQYF
TRBV4-3	TRBJ1-1	CASSPRTASTEAFF
TRBV29-1	TRBJ2-5	CSGETGAQETQYF
TRBV5-1	TRBJ2-1	CASSLGLGTTNEQFF
TRBV6-5	TRBJ2-2	CASRRDTGELFF
TRBV5-1	TRBJ2-2	CASSPWTGGAGGTGELFF
TRBV19	TRBJ1-1	CASRQTAGGVTEAFF
TRBV10-3	TRBJ2-7	CAIRPRDTIYEQYF
TRBV7-8	TRBJ2-3	CASSLAGGGSTLAQYF
TRBV7-9	TRBJ2-6	CASSPTAIQFSGANVLTF
TRBV30	TRBJ1-1	CAWFSGVGNTEAFF
TRBV6-4	TRBJ2-1	CASSDSSGRADEQFF
TRBV10-3	TRBJ1-2	CAISVGGTLNYGYTF
TRBV7-9	TRBJ2-7	CASSRPTGVLGEQYF
TRBV25-1	TRBJ2-5	CASSDGSKEGDKETQYF
TRBV10-3	TRBJ2-3	CAIRDLTDTQYF
TRBV27	TRBJ2-7	CASSYGPDYEQYF
TRBV27	TRBJ1-1	CASSQGPRREAFF
TRBV10-3	TRBJ2-7	CAISDRTQAAYEQYF
TRBV7-8	TRBJ2-3	CASSLAYGSASTDTQYF
TRBV7-9	TRBJ2-1	CASSLAGSYNEQFF
TRBV5-5	TRBJ1-4	CASSPLITGQKLFF
TRBV6-5	TRBJ2-7	CASSYYSSYEQYF
TRBV7-9	TRBJ2-7	CASSLPLTGLDEQYF
TRBV30	TRBJ2-5	CAWTISGGIGETQYF
TRBV10-3	TRBJ1-1	CATWTGAGINTEAFF
TRBV4-2	TRBJ2-6	CASSQWDSGSGANVLTF
TRBV28	TRBJ2-3	CASSYGNTDTQYF
TRBV7-2	TRBJ2-7	CASSLGRSEQYF
TRBV19	TRBJ2-1	CASSIAGEQFF
TRBV6-4	TRBJ2-7	CASSDSSSVQAPRSYEQYF
TRBV27	TRBJ2-5	CASSFGVAGLETQYF
TRBV5-1	TRBJ1-6	CASSLEGGRLTDSPLHF
TRBV28	TRBJ2-7	CASSFGVYEQYF
TRBV25-1	TRBJ2-3	CASSDGTGGVHSTDTQYF
TRBV7-2	TRBJ2-7	CASSLEGVQYF
TRBV6-5	TRBJ2-1	CASSPGLDSYNEQFF
TRBV5-1	TRBJ2-7	CASSLYTGEVYEQYF
TRBV28	TRBJ2-5	CASTGWEKGQETQYF
TRBV27	TRBJ1-2	CASSSLTGHGYTF
TRBV5-1	TRBJ1-1	CASSLASQGGAEAFF
TRBV28	TRBJ2-1	CASSSDRGLDNEQFF
TRBV6-6	TRBJ1-1	CASSSISGDTEAFF
TRBV28	TRBJ1-2	CASGIMGGYTF
TRBV27	TRBJ2-3	CASAWTSGDGGTDTQYF
TRBV25-1	TRBJ1-4	CASSAGGLNEKLFF
TRBV7-6	TRBJ1-2	CASSFGPSAQGVGYTF
TRBV7-2	TRBJ2-3	CASSLITSSTDTQYF
TRBV6-5	TRBJ2-7	CASSSLYEQYF